This T cell receptor beta chain was identified during a study of response to subunit inactivated influenza vaccine. General study findings and limits: Few additional T cells are recruited per seasonal influenza vaccination, authors suggested.

This CDR3 comprises 12 residues. Trimming took off 7 bases at V and 7 bases at J, with 13 bases between the two ends. TCRdb ran MiXCR on the RT-PCR reads and lists one entry per CDR3 protein. Among around 570,000 distinct CDR3 sequences listed, around 8% were seen once. On this clonotype: No antigen is known for it.

The sample was PBMCs from blood, taken roughly 24 months after vaccination. This clonotype was sampled from a man in his fifties or sixties who received an inactivated influenza vaccine. V gene TRBV12-3 or TRBV12-4 combines with J gene TRBJ1-1; the D is unclear. CDR3 amino acids: CASNLDGFEAFF. The CDR3 DNA sequence: TGTGCCAGCAACCTAGACGGATTTGAAGCTTTCTTT.